This T cell receptor beta chain was documented in a study of blood T cells in healthy people across ages. Points on this clonotype: Its cognate antigen is unknown.

Findings and caveats of the study: Changes in expanded clonotypes were possibly confounded, as the CMV status of donors was unknown.

CDR1 and CDR2 from the germline V gene are MDHEN and SYDVKM. V dropped 6 bases and J dropped 2 bases, with 16 bases sitting between them. This CDR3 contains 15 residues. Primed by a sample-barcoded 5' primer and a J-beta primer mix, a second PCR proceeded for about 7 to 11 cycles. TCRdb used MiXCR to reprocess the 5' RACE reads, holding one entry per CDR3 protein. Found here are 1.5 million to 2 million distinct CDR3 sequences, about two fifths of them singletons; the top ten hold roughly 23%. Sample: blood. The gene calls are TRBV28 and TRBJ1-2; possible D gene TRBD1, 6 bases. This TCR derives from a human donor in good health. The CDR3 loop is CASSPTITGNYGYTF. The CDR3 coding sequence is TGTGCCAGCAGCCCAACCATAACAGGGAACTATGGCTACACCTTC.